The source of this TCR beta chain is a study of early T cells in non-severe SARS-CoV-2 infection. In the study overall: The input, bulk RNA from unsorted whole blood, was sequenced, and chains were unpaired.

Study-wide findings and caveats: Reliance on VDJdb matching favored anti-spike CD8 responses; private and CD4 specificities were missed.

This clonotype occurred many times. Its specificity is not known. V gave up 2 bases and J gave up 5 bases, with 7 bases separating them. This CDR3 comprises 13 residues. Each cDNA molecule carried a unique molecular identifier. One entry per CDR3 protein, called by TCRdb with MiXCR from the 5' RACE reads. This table holds approximately 120,000 distinct CDR3 sequences, about 15% found once. The chain couples TRBV12-3 or TRBV12-4 to TRBJ1-5; no clear D. The sequenced material came from whole blood. The TCR was taken from an adult who was a healthcare worker with PCR-confirmed SARS-CoV-2 infection or an uninfected control (not recorded which). In DNA form, the CDR3 reads TGTGCCAGCAGTTTAACCCCACATCAGCCCCAGCATTTT. This codes for CASSLTPHQPQHF.